The 14 T cell receptor beta chains below were found in one sample sequenced in a study of blood T cell repertoires in COVID-19. Sequencing used immunoSEQ multiplex PCR; TCRdb keeps in-frame clones, though not all of them. Altogether roughly 42,000 clones are present, around nine tenths being singletons, with the ten largest covering approximately 0.35%. Input material: peripheral blood. The receptor source for this set is a man in his forties or fifties with COVID-19, enrolled during active disease.

This sequence joins TRBV5-5 and TRBJ2-1; 8 bases fit TRBD1. V lost 3 bases, J lost 5 bases, and 7 bases stayed unmatched. Germline CDR1 is SGHKS and CDR2 is YYEKEE (reference sequence). The CDR3 contains 15 residues. The CDR3 here is CASSSGQGGHNEQFF. For the CDR3, the DNA is TGTGCCAGCAGCTCCGGACAGGGTGGACACAATGAGCAGTTCTTC.

The chain has TRBV6-5 and TRBJ1-6; D is unclear. The CDR3 consists of 14 residues. CDR1 is MNHEY, CDR2 SVGAGI, per germline. Deletions cut 4 bases from V and 3 bases from J, with 7 bases between. The CDR3 nucleotides are TGTGCCAGCAGTTCCGGGAACTATAATTCACCCCTCCACTTT. Translation gives CASSSGNYNSPLHF.

The genes are TRBV3-1 (or the pseudogene TRBV3-2) and TRBJ1-5; TRBD1 is a possible D gene (6 bases). This CDR3 spans 15 amino acids. Trimming shortened V by 4 bases and J by 2 bases, and 12 bases separated the two germline ends. From germline, CDR1 is LGHDT and CDR2 YNNKEL (reference sequence). The CDR3 DNA reads TGTGCCAGCAGCCTAGGGGGGGATGGCAATCAGCCCCAGCATTTT. This translates into CASSLGGDGNQPQHF.

The rearrangement uses TRBV9 and TRBJ2-7, with D perhaps TRBD1 (6 bases). Trimming shortened V by 3 bases and J by 11 bases, and 15 bases separated the two germline ends. The CDR3 runs 12 residues. Germline values: CDR1 SGDLS, CDR2 YYNGEE. CDR3 region: CASSAYTGSEYF. CDR3 nucleotides: TGTGCCAGCAGCGCATATACAGGGTCAGAGTACTTC.

The chain combines TRBV19 with TRBJ1-4; no clear D gene. CDR3 length: 14 residues. Germline-derived CDR1 and CDR2 are LNHDA and SQIVND (reference sequence). Trimming took 6 bases from V and 0 from J, leaving 8 bases between them. This CDR3 is CASSHSATNEKLFF. The CDR3 DNA sequence: TGTGCCAGTAGCCACAGTGCAACTAATGAAAAACTGTTTTTT.

The chain links TRBV7-2 to TRBJ1-4; 7 bases agree with TRBD1. J was trimmed by 5 bases and V by 4 bases; bases with no gene match: 7. From germline, CDR1 is SGHTA and CDR2 FQGNSA. The CDR3 sequence is 15 residues long. As DNA, the CDR3 is TGTGCCAGCAGCTCCCGACAGGGACAAAATGAAAAACTGTTTTTT. Translating it yields CASSSRQGQNEKLFF.

This clone was observed a single time. The chain couples TRBV7-9 to TRBJ1-4; TRBD1 matches at 9 bases. CDR1 SEHNR and CDR2 FQNEAQ come from the germline V gene (reference sequence). The CDR3 is 13 residues long. J lost 10 bases, V lost 1 base, and 1 base had no gene match. The CDR3 bases are TGTGCCAGCAGCTTAGGACAGGGGGGAAAACTGTTTTTT. Translating gives CASSLGQGGKLFF.

The rearrangement uses TRBV9 and TRBJ1-3; D remains unclear. CDR1 is SGDLS and CDR2 is YYNGEE in the germline V gene. Between the trimmed V and J ends, which lost 0 bases and 0 bases, there was a span of 10 bases. The CDR3 runs to 16 residues. The CDR3 sequence: CASSVAPASSGNTIYF. CDR3 nucleotides: TGTGCCAGCAGCGTAGCACCCGCGAGCTCTGGAAACACCATATATTTT.

This rearrangement joins TRBV4-1 to TRBJ2-7; D possibly corresponds to TRBD2 (6 bases). CDR1 MGHRA and CDR2 YSYEKL come from the germline V gene. The CDR3 extends over 17 amino acids. V lost 0 bases and J lost 4, with 19 bases in between. CDR3 in DNA: TGCGCCAGCAGCCAAGATCGAGAGGGACTGATCATTTACGAGCAGTACTTC. This sequence encodes CASSQDREGLIIYEQYF.

The CDR3 sequence is CASSPGLVFADTQYF. CDR3 bases: TGTGCCAGCAGCCCGGGACTTGTCTTCGCAGATACGCAGTATTTT. This chain connects TRBV7-9 to TRBJ2-3; the D gene is possibly TRBD2 (6 bases). The CDR3 covers 15 residues. V lost 5 bases and J lost 4, with 16 bases in between. Germline CDR1 reads SEHNR; CDR2 reads FQNEAQ (reference sequence).

This rearrangement joins TRBV3-1 (or the pseudogene TRBV3-2) to TRBJ2-7, with TRBD2 matching over 9 bases. After removal of 0 bases from V and 4 bases from J, the junction contained 4 bases not matched to a gene. The CDR3 runs 15 residues. Germline V gene lookup returns CDR1 LGHDT and CDR2 YNNKEL (reference sequence). Written as DNA, the CDR3 is TGTGCCAGCAGCCAAGACATTAGCGGGAGTTACGAGCAGTACTTC. Residues: CASSQDISGSYEQYF.

The V and J genes are TRBV24-1 and TRBJ1-2; tentatively, D is TRBD1 (5 bases). The germline V gene has CDR1 KGHDR and CDR2 SFDVKD. Trimming stripped 5 bases from V and 7 bases from J, with 7 bases between. This CDR3 spans 11 amino acids. CDR3 coding DNA: TGTGCCACCAGTGCAGGGCTTGGCTACACCTTC. This codes for CATSAGLGYTF.

The sample holds one count of this clone. The V gene is TRBV4-2, the J gene TRBJ1-4; TRBD1 is a possible D gene (5 bases). CDR1 LGHNA and CDR2 YNFKEQ come from the germline V gene. V was trimmed by 0 bases and J by 4 bases, leaving 12 bases between them. There are 16 residues in the CDR3. CDR3 residues: CASSQEQAVLNEKLFF. CDR3 DNA sequence: TGTGCCAGCAGCCAAGAACAGGCAGTCCTTAATGAAAAACTGTTTTTT.

This clone has a handful of counts. This chain links TRBV19 with TRBJ1-4, with D tentatively TRBD1 (6 bases). This CDR3 is built from 14 residues. Trimming stripped 7 bases from V and 6 bases from J, with 15 bases between. The germline CDR1 and CDR2 sequences are LNHDA and SQIVND (reference sequence). CDR3 residues: CASMRRGEDEKLFF. The CDR3 DNA reads as TGTGCCAGTATGCGCAGGGGAGAGGATGAAAAACTGTTTTTT.